The rows below give T cell receptor beta chains drawn from one sample of a study of PD-L1 blockade in urothelial cancer. TCRdb's copy holds only in-frame clones and misses some; the assay was immunoSEQ multiplex PCR. The sample carries about 80,000 clones, approximately 86% recorded once. This specimen was PBMCs, taken around atezolizumab (anti-PD-L1) treatment. The receptors shown here come from a man between 40 and 49 years old with urothelial cancer. The CDR3 runs from the conserved cysteine through the conserved F or W. A D gene is named only where the DNA matches it firmly. Expanded clones get a size class; other rows say once, few or many, or leave the size out.

cdr3_aa: CASSGSGASSYEQYF
cdr3_nt: TGTGCCAGCAGCGGCTCAGGGGCTAGCTCCTACGAGCAGTACTTC
clone_size: -
j_call: TRBJ2-7
d_call: -
v_call: TRBV5-4

cdr3_aa: CASSLGEGEQYF
cdr3_nt: TGTGCCAGCAGCTTGGGTGAGGGCGAGCAGTACTTC
clone_size: -
j_call: TRBJ2-7
d_call: -
v_call: TRBV7-2

cdr3_aa: CASSYGGSMNTEAFF
cdr3_nt: TGTGCCAGCAGTTACGGAGGGTCCATGAACACTGAAGCTTTCTTT
clone_size: once
j_call: TRBJ1-1
d_call: -
v_call: TRBV6-5

cdr3_aa: CASSFAGGGGTEAFF
cdr3_nt: TGTGCCAGCAGTTTTGCGGGGGGCGGTGGCACTGAAGCTTTCTTT
clone_size: -
j_call: TRBJ1-1
d_call: -
v_call: TRBV27

cdr3_aa: CASSPRQGTGASTEAFF
cdr3_nt: TGTGCCAGCTCACCCCGTCAGGGGACGGGTGCTTCCACTGAAGCTTTCTTT
clone_size: -
j_call: TRBJ1-1
d_call: -
v_call: TRBV18

cdr3_aa: CASRDSSNTEAFF
cdr3_nt: TGTGCCAGCCGGGACTCCTCGAACACTGAAGCTTTCTTT
clone_size: -
j_call: TRBJ1-1
d_call: -
v_call: TRBV19

cdr3_aa: CASSLGLAGVDTQYF
cdr3_nt: TGCGCCAGCAGCTTAGGACTAGCGGGAGTAGATACGCAGTATTTT
clone_size: -
j_call: TRBJ2-3
d_call: TRBD2
v_call: TRBV5-1

cdr3_aa: CASRDPGQRNNEQFF
cdr3_nt: TGTGCCAGCAGAGATCCGGGACAGCGGAACAATGAGCAGTTCTTC
clone_size: -
j_call: TRBJ2-1
d_call: TRBD1
v_call: TRBV6-5

cdr3_aa: CASRPGTLYEQYF
cdr3_nt: TGTGCCAGCAGGCCCGGGACACTCTACGAGCAGTACTTC
clone_size: -
j_call: TRBJ2-7
d_call: -
v_call: TRBV28

cdr3_aa: CASSLPGPAYNEQFF
cdr3_nt: TGTGCCAGCAGCTTACCGGGTCCCGCTTACAATGAGCAGTTCTTC
clone_size: once
j_call: TRBJ2-1
d_call: -
v_call: TRBV11-3

cdr3_aa: CASSPDISGNTIYF
cdr3_nt: TGTGCCAGCAGCCCCGACATCTCTGGAAACACCATATATTTT
clone_size: -
j_call: TRBJ1-3
d_call: -
v_call: TRBV7-9

cdr3_aa: CASSIGLAGNTDTQYF
cdr3_nt: TGTGCCAGTAGTATCGGACTAGCGGGAAACACAGATACGCAGTATTTT
clone_size: -
j_call: TRBJ2-3
d_call: TRBD2
v_call: TRBV19

cdr3_aa: CASSIAPVTSGNTIYF
cdr3_nt: TGTGCCAGTAGTATTGCACCGGTCACCTCTGGAAACACCATATATTTT
clone_size: -
j_call: TRBJ1-3
d_call: -
v_call: TRBV19

cdr3_aa: CASSLSSKQFF
cdr3_nt: TGTGCCAGCAGTTTAAGTTCTAAGCAGTTCTTC
clone_size: -
j_call: TRBJ2-1
d_call: -
v_call: TRBV27

cdr3_aa: CASSQGVGSNQPQHF
cdr3_nt: TGTGCCAGTAGCCAGGGTGTGGGGAGCAATCAGCCCCAGCATTTT
clone_size: -
j_call: TRBJ1-5
d_call: -
v_call: TRBV19

cdr3_aa: CSVLGSGSFETQYF
cdr3_nt: TGCAGCGTTCTGGGTAGCGGGAGTTTTGAGACCCAGTACTTC
clone_size: -
j_call: TRBJ2-5
d_call: TRBD2
v_call: TRBV29-1

cdr3_aa: CASSLAGFGNTIYF
cdr3_nt: TGTGCCAGCAGCCTTGCAGGATTTGGAAACACCATATATTTT
clone_size: -
j_call: TRBJ1-3
d_call: -
v_call: TRBV7-8

cdr3_aa: CASSYQGLLPYEQYF
cdr3_nt: TGTGCCAGCAGTTATCAGGGGCTCCTCCCCTACGAGCAGTACTTC
clone_size: -
j_call: TRBJ2-7
d_call: -
v_call: TRBV27

cdr3_aa: CASSFSVTSAYEQYF
cdr3_nt: TGTGCCAGCAGTTTTAGCGTGACTAGTGCCTACGAGCAGTACTTC
clone_size: -
j_call: TRBJ2-7
d_call: -
v_call: TRBV28

cdr3_aa: CASSLVANEQFF
cdr3_nt: TGCGCCAGCAGCTTGGTAGCCAATGAGCAGTTCTTC
clone_size: -
j_call: TRBJ2-1
d_call: -
v_call: TRBV5-1

cdr3_aa: CASGLVLGAGTEAFF
cdr3_nt: TGTGCTAGTGGTTTGGTATTAGGTGCCGGGACTGAAGCTTTCTTT
clone_size: -
j_call: TRBJ1-1
d_call: -
v_call: TRBV12-5

cdr3_aa: CASSQGTYEQYF
cdr3_nt: TGTGCCAGCAGTCAGGGGACCTACGAGCAGTACTTC
clone_size: -
j_call: TRBJ2-7
d_call: -
v_call: TRBV2

cdr3_aa: CASSSRGGTEAFF
cdr3_nt: TGTGCCAGCAGCTCCAGGGGAGGGACTGAAGCTTTCTTT
clone_size: -
j_call: TRBJ1-1
d_call: -
v_call: TRBV5-4

cdr3_aa: CAWNGRGEYNEQFF
cdr3_nt: TGTGCCTGGAATGGCAGGGGAGAATACAATGAGCAGTTCTTC
clone_size: -
j_call: TRBJ2-1
d_call: -
v_call: TRBV30

cdr3_aa: CATSAEVHSYEQYF
cdr3_nt: TGTGCCACCAGCGCGGAAGTCCACTCCTACGAGCAGTACTTC
clone_size: few
j_call: TRBJ2-7
d_call: -
v_call: TRBV15

cdr3_aa: CASTDRGYGYTF
cdr3_nt: TGTGCCAGCACCGACAGGGGCTATGGCTACACCTTC
clone_size: -
j_call: TRBJ1-2
d_call: TRBD1
v_call: TRBV28

cdr3_aa: CASSHLGTSGRAGELFF
cdr3_nt: TGTGCCAGCAGCCACCTTGGGACTAGCGGGAGGGCCGGGGAGCTGTTTTTT
clone_size: -
j_call: TRBJ2-2
d_call: TRBD2
v_call: TRBV4-2

cdr3_aa: CASSIQAGYYEQYF
cdr3_nt: TGTGCCAGTAGTATCCAGGCGGGATACTACGAGCAGTACTTC
clone_size: -
j_call: TRBJ2-7
d_call: -
v_call: TRBV19

cdr3_aa: CASSLVSRVNTEAFF
cdr3_nt: TGTGCCAGCAGCTTAGTATCCAGGGTGAACACTGAAGCTTTCTTT
clone_size: -
j_call: TRBJ1-1
d_call: -
v_call: TRBV7-8

cdr3_aa: CASSPRREATPQHF
cdr3_nt: TGTGCCAGCTCACCGAGGAGGGAGGCGACGCCCCAGCATTTT
clone_size: -
j_call: TRBJ1-5
d_call: -
v_call: TRBV18

cdr3_aa: CASSPHGRTNYGYTF
cdr3_nt: TGTGCCAGCAGCCCTCACGGCAGGACTAACTATGGCTACACCTTC
clone_size: once
j_call: TRBJ1-2
d_call: -
v_call: TRBV7-3

cdr3_aa: CSVEVRGTSGRSYEQYF
cdr3_nt: TGCAGCGTTGAAGTTAGGGGAACTAGCGGGAGATCCTACGAGCAGTACTTC
clone_size: -
j_call: TRBJ2-7
d_call: TRBD2
v_call: TRBV29-1

cdr3_aa: CASSQVIFGTGGGDTQYF
cdr3_nt: TGTGCCAGCAGCCAAGTTATCTTCGGGACAGGGGGTGGAGATACGCAGTATTTT
clone_size: once
j_call: TRBJ2-3
d_call: TRBD1
v_call: TRBV4-2

cdr3_aa: CASSEEQKSRQPQHF
cdr3_nt: TGTGCCAGCAGTGAAGAACAAAAGAGCAGGCAGCCCCAGCATTTT
clone_size: -
j_call: TRBJ1-5
d_call: -
v_call: TRBV6-1

cdr3_aa: CASSPSQVETQYF
cdr3_nt: TGTGCCAGCAGCCCGTCGCAGGTTGAGACCCAGTACTTC
clone_size: -
j_call: TRBJ2-5
d_call: -
v_call: TRBV7-9

cdr3_aa: CASTQGLDRGYGYTF
cdr3_nt: TGTGCCAGTACCCAGGGTCTGGACAGGGGCTATGGCTACACCTTC
clone_size: -
j_call: TRBJ1-2
d_call: TRBD1
v_call: TRBV19

cdr3_aa: CSATVNEQFF
cdr3_nt: TGCAGTGCAACGGTGAATGAGCAGTTCTTC
clone_size: -
j_call: TRBJ2-1
d_call: -
v_call: TRBV20-1

cdr3_aa: CASSQDRQRGHTDTQYF
cdr3_nt: TGTGCCAGCAGCCAAGATCGTCAGCGGGGCCACACAGATACGCAGTATTTT
clone_size: -
j_call: TRBJ2-3
d_call: TRBD2
v_call: TRBV4-2

cdr3_aa: CASSERQGAEYEQYF
cdr3_nt: TGCGCCAGCAGCGAGCGACAGGGGGCGGAATACGAGCAGTACTTC
clone_size: -
j_call: TRBJ2-7
d_call: TRBD1
v_call: TRBV4-1

cdr3_aa: CASSEGGSGANVLTF
cdr3_nt: TGCGCCAGCAGCGAGGGGGGGTCTGGGGCCAACGTCCTGACTTTC
clone_size: once
j_call: TRBJ2-6
d_call: -
v_call: TRBV10-1

cdr3_aa: CASSLDPAVTGYQETQYF
cdr3_nt: TGTGCCAGCAGCTTAGATCCCGCGGTTACTGGGTACCAAGAGACCCAGTACTTC
clone_size: -
j_call: TRBJ2-5
d_call: -
v_call: TRBV11-2

cdr3_aa: CASSESTGGNEKLFF
cdr3_nt: TGTGCCAGCAGTGAGTCCACAGGGGGTAATGAAAAACTGTTTTTT
clone_size: once
j_call: TRBJ1-4
d_call: TRBD1
v_call: TRBV25-1

cdr3_aa: CASSLSFRQTYEQYF
cdr3_nt: TGTGCCAGCAGTTTATCGTTCCGACAAACCTACGAGCAGTACTTC
clone_size: -
j_call: TRBJ2-7
d_call: -
v_call: TRBV27

cdr3_aa: CASSVTTSPYGNEQFF
cdr3_nt: TGTGCCAGCAGCGTTACGACTAGCCCTTACGGGAATGAGCAGTTCTTC
clone_size: -
j_call: TRBJ2-1
d_call: TRBD2
v_call: TRBV9

cdr3_aa: CASSSRTDGAYEQYF
cdr3_nt: TGTGCCAGCAGCTCCAGGACAGACGGCGCCTACGAGCAGTACTTC
clone_size: -
j_call: TRBJ2-7
d_call: -
v_call: TRBV7-9

cdr3_aa: CASSLPTVRNQPQHF
cdr3_nt: TGTGCCAGCAGTTTACCGACAGTAAGGAATCAGCCCCAGCATTTT
clone_size: -
j_call: TRBJ1-5
d_call: -
v_call: TRBV28

cdr3_aa: CASSLGQVAATTNEKLFF
cdr3_nt: TGTGCCAGCAGCCTGGGACAGGTCGCTGCTACAACTAATGAAAAACTGTTTTTT
clone_size: -
j_call: TRBJ1-4
d_call: TRBD1
v_call: TRBV9

cdr3_aa: CASSGPGLAEPSYEQYF
cdr3_nt: TGTGCCAGCAGCGGCCCGGGACTAGCGGAACCCTCCTACGAGCAGTACTTC
clone_size: -
j_call: TRBJ2-7
d_call: TRBD2
v_call: TRBV7-8

cdr3_aa: CASSELGAKQPQHF
cdr3_nt: TGTGCCAGCAGTGAACTGGGGGCGAAGCAGCCCCAGCATTTT
clone_size: few
j_call: TRBJ1-5
d_call: -
v_call: TRBV2